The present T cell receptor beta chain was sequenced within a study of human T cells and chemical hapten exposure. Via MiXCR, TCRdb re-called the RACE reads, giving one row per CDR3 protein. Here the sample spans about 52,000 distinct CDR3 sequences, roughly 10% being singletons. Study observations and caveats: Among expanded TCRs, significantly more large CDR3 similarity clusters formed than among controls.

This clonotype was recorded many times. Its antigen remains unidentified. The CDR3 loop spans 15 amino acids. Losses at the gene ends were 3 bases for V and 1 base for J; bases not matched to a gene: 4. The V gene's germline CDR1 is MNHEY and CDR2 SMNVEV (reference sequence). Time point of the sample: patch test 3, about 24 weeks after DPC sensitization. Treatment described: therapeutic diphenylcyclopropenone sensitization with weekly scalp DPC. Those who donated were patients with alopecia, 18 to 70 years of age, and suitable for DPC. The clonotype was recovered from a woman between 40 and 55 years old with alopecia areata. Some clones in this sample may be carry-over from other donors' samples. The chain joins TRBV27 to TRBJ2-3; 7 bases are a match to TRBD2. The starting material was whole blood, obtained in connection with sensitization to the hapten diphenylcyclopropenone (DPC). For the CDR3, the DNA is TGTGCCAGCAGTTTTGTGAGCGGGGGCACAGATACGCAGTATTTT. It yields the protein CASSFVSGGTDTQYF.